The entry that follows covers one T cell receptor beta chain sequence. Sequencing was performed with immunoSEQ multiplex PCR; in TCRdb, only in-frame clones are kept and a portion is missing. The sample has hundreds of thousands of clones, nearly 90% seen once. The sample originates from a study of blood T cell repertoires in COVID-19. Trimming cost V 0 bases and J 5 bases, with 13 bases left between them. The CDR3 is 15 amino acids. Looked up from germline, CDR1 is LGHNA and CDR2 is YNFKEQ. Those enrolled, adults aged roughly 18 to 90 years, came from under 25 US areas. Sequenced material: PBMCs or T cells enriched from blood (not recorded which). This chain connects TRBV4-2 to TRBJ1-2, with a possible D match to TRBD1 (6 bases). The receptor was derived from a young woman with acute COVID-19. The CDR3 spells CASSQEGQGPYGYTF. The DNA for the CDR3 is TGTGCCAGCAGCCAAGAGGGCCAGGGGCCATATGGCTACACCTTC.